Shown below are 30 T cell receptor beta chains from a single sample sequenced in a study of glioma-infiltrating T cells. Amplification of TCR alpha and beta CDR3 regions from RNA used iRepertoire nested multiplex PCR. TCRdb recomputed calls from the multiplex PCR reads with MiXCR, one row per CDR3 protein. The sample includes under 150,000 distinct CDR3 sequences, approximately 39% seen only once; the top ten take around 20%. Specimen: glioma tissue, nonneoplastic brain tissue, or PBMCs (not recorded which). These receptors came from a human donor with low-grade glioma or glioblastoma, undergoing nonglioma brain surgery, or in good health (not recorded which).

This chain links TRBV19 with TRBJ2-5; 7 bases align to TRBD2. Per germline, CDR1 LNHDA and CDR2 SQIVND (reference sequence). This CDR3 region has 13 residues. V lost 5 bases and J lost 5; bases outside the gene matches: 5. The CDR3 DNA sequence: TGTGCCAGTAGTCTAGCGCGGGGGGAGACCCAGTACTTC. Translated, it gives CASSLARGETQYF.

CDR3 sequence reads: CASSQVSGGALEQYF. As DNA, the CDR3 is TGCGCCAGCAGCCAAGTCAGCGGGGGGGCGTTAGAGCAGTACTTC. The V call is TRBV4-1, the J call TRBJ2-7; 10 bases map to TRBD2. J lost 7 bases, V lost 1 base, and 7 bases had no gene match. Germline CDR1 reads MGHRA; CDR2 reads YSYEKL. This CDR3 comprises 15 residues.

The V call is TRBV7-9, the J call TRBJ2-1; D ambiguous. The CDR3 has 11 residues. V was pared by 3 bases and J by 10 bases, with 7 bases between. Germline lookup yields CDR1 SEHNR and CDR2 FQNEAQ (reference sequence). This chain's CDR3 is CASSLVGEQFF. CDR3 bases: TGTGCCAGCAGCTTGGTTGGGGAGCAGTTCTTC.

The rearrangement uses TRBV18 and TRBJ2-3; 11 positions match TRBD2. Germline values: CDR1 KGHSH, CDR2 LQKENI. J lost 2 bases, V lost 5 bases, and 6 bases had no gene match. This CDR3 contains 16 residues. In nucleotides, the CDR3 is TGTGCCAGCTCAGCTACTAGCGGGGGCCACACAGATACGCAGTATTTT. Translation gives CASSATSGGHTDTQYF.

Only a few counts were recorded for this clonotype. This sequence joins TRBV4-3 and TRBJ1-2; D possibly corresponds to TRBD1 (5 bases). V lost 0 bases and J 6 bases, leaving 14 bases between the germline ends. CDR3 length: 15 amino acids. CDR1 and CDR2 from the germline V gene are LGHNA and YSLEER. The CDR3 sequence: CASSQDPVGGDGYTF. The CDR3 nucleotides read TGCGCCAGCAGCCAAGATCCCGTCGGGGGGGATGGCTACACCTTC.

The chain's CDR3 is CASMPDFQETQYF. In DNA, the CDR3 is TGTGCCAGCATGCCGGATTTCCAAGAGACCCAGTACTTC. J is TRBJ2-5 and V is TRBV25-1; D uncertain. The length of the CDR3 is 13 residues. Trimming cost V 7 bases and J 1 base, with 10 bases left between them. CDR1 and CDR2 from the germline V gene are MGHDK and SYGVNS.

The chain employs TRBV4-1 and TRBJ1-2; perhaps TRBD1 as D (6 bases). Germline CDR1 and CDR2: MGHRA and YSYEKL. The CDR3 is made up of 12 amino acids. Between the trimmed V and J ends, which lost 11 bases and 3 bases, there was a span of 13 bases. The CDR3 is CAVRGDYYGYTF. CDR3 coding DNA: TGCGCCGTTAGGGGGGATTACTATGGCTACACCTTC.

The chain recombines TRBV4-3 with TRBJ2-7; tentatively, D is TRBD2 (6 bases). The CDR3 covers 15 residues. V was clipped by 1 base and J by 3 bases, with 13 bases between them. CDR1 is LGHNA, CDR2 YSLEER, per germline. CDR3 in amino acids: CASSQVVGSGYEQYF. The CDR3 nucleotides are TGCGCCAGCAGCCAAGTGGTTGGTAGCGGCTACGAGCAGTACTTC.

This clonotype was recorded many times. The V gene is TRBV6-2 or TRBV6-3, the J gene TRBJ1-5, with D unresolved. Per germline, CDR1 MNHEY and CDR2 SVGEGT. The CDR3 consists of 13 residues. V was cut by 3 bases and J by 4 bases, with 7 bases left in between. In DNA, the CDR3 is TGTGCCAGCAGTTATATCGGGAATCAGCCCCAGCATTTT. Residues: CASSYIGNQPQHF.

The genes are TRBV19 and TRBJ1-5, with D unresolved. CDR1 and CDR2 (germline): LNHDA, SQIVND (reference sequence). This CDR3 is built from 13 residues. This chain's CDR3 is CAASTRGYQPQHF. CDR3 nucleotide sequence: TGTGCAGCCAGTACTCGGGGATACCAGCCCCAGCATTTT.

The chain is built from TRBV19 and TRBJ1-2; 8 bases match TRBD1. CDR1 LNHDA and CDR2 SQIVND come from the germline V gene (reference sequence). V lost 10 bases, J lost 4 bases, and 8 bases stayed unmatched. CDR3 length: 13 residues. The CDR3 nucleotides are TGTGCCACCCACGGGGGGACAGGCTATGGCTACACCTTC. This gives the protein CATHGGTGYGYTF.

The chain carries TRBV20-1 and TRBJ1-5; 7 positions match TRBD1. Germline V gene data show CDR1 as DFQATT and CDR2 as SNEGSKA (reference sequence). The trim removed 3 bases at V and 6 bases at J, leaving 8 bases unmatched. CDR3 length: 14 residues. In DNA form, the CDR3 reads TGCAGTGCTAGGGCAGGGGGAGTTGGTCAGCCCCAGCATTTT. Translation gives CSARAGGVGQPQHF.

The chain carries TRBV6-1 and TRBJ1-5, with D possibly being TRBD1 (5 bases). Germline V gene data show CDR1 as MNHNS and CDR2 as SASEGT. The CDR3 extends over 14 amino acids. Trimming left V 2 bases short and J 9 bases short, with 14 bases between. As DNA, the CDR3 is TGTGCCAGCAGTGAACGGGGGTTAGATCGGCCCCAGCATTTT. This gives the protein CASSERGLDRPQHF.

For the CDR3, the DNA is TGTGCCAGCAGTTACTCGATAAGGCAGGGGGCTTACGAGCAGTACTTC. Its translation is CASSYSIRQGAYEQYF. The rearrangement joins TRBV6-2 or TRBV6-3 to TRBJ2-7, with TRBD1 identical over 8 bases. Germline V gene data show CDR1 as MNHEY and CDR2 as SVGEGT. After removal of 0 bases from V and 4 bases from J, the junction contained 8 bases not matched to a gene. The CDR3 length is 16 residues.

The gene calls are TRBV27 and TRBJ2-1; TRBD2 aligns across 7 bases. Germline lookup yields CDR1 MNHEY and CDR2 SMNVEV (reference sequence). V gave up 5 bases and J gave up 0 bases; unmatched junction bases: 7. The CDR3 contains 16 residues. CDR3 sequence (DNA): TGTGCCAGCAGTCTAACCGGGACTAACTCCTACAATGAGCAGTTCTTC. Amino acid sequence: CASSLTGTNSYNEQFF.

Worth noting for this clonotype: The junction and the germline gene differ at one end; a read error may be behind it. The J gene is TRBJ2-5, the V gene TRBV7-6; D call uncertain. The germline gives CDR1 SGHVS, CDR2 FNYEAQ. CDR3 size: 13 residues. CDR3 coding DNA: TGTGCTAGCAGCCTGGCGTACCAAGAGACCCAGTACTTC. It specifies CASSLAYQETQYF.

The sample holds many counts of this clonotype. The rearrangement joins TRBV20-1 to TRBJ2-7; D unclear. Germline V gene data show CDR1 as DFQATT and CDR2 as SNEGSKA (reference sequence). CDR3 size: 13 residues. V lost 6 bases to trimming and J lost 5 bases, with 17 bases between them. CDR3 sequence: CSAGRHGANEQYF. The CDR3, as DNA: TGCAGTGCCGGAAGACACGGAGCTAACGAGCAGTACTTC.

The V gene is TRBV6-1, the J gene TRBJ2-3, with 9 bases aligning to TRBD1. V lost 10 bases to trimming and J lost 6 bases; unmatched junction nucleotides: 8. The germline CDR1 and CDR2 sequences are MNHNS and SASEGT. This CDR3 region has 13 residues. CDR3 in DNA: TGTGCCACCGGACAGGGGAATAGGGATACGCAGTATTTT. The encoded protein is CATGQGNRDTQYF.

This clonotype was recorded a few times. The chain links TRBV27 to TRBJ2-5, with D possibly being TRBD1 (6 bases). The CDR3 totals 14 residues. CDR1 and CDR2 from the germline V gene are MNHEY and SMNVEV (reference sequence). Trimming took 5 bases from V and 5 from J, leaving 15 bases between them. This CDR3 is CASSGYRVGETQYF. CDR3 bases: TGTGCCAGCAGTGGGTACAGGGTGGGCGAGACCCAGTACTTC.

The chain carries TRBV20-1 and TRBJ2-7; D gene unclear. Germline V gene sequence: CDR1 DFQATT, CDR2 SNEGSKA (reference sequence). V shed 3 bases and J shed 7 bases, with 13 bases lying between them. The CDR3 is 12 amino acids. The chain's CDR3 is CSAREGFGEQYF. DNA of the CDR3: TGCAGTGCTAGGGAAGGTTTCGGGGAGCAGTACTTC.

The table lists this clonotype with a few counts. This chain uses TRBV7-2 with TRBJ2-3, with 7 bases lining up with TRBD2. The CDR3 spans 16 residues. V lost 2 bases, J lost 1 base, and 6 bases stayed unmatched. Germline CDR1 SGHTA, CDR2 FQGNSA. The CDR3 sequence is CASSLSLAVGTDTQYF. The CDR3, as DNA: TGTGCCAGCAGCTTAAGCCTAGCGGTGGGCACAGATACGCAGTATTTT.

This clonotype has just a few counts. This chain joins TRBV7-9 and TRBJ1-5; no clear D. Per germline, CDR1 SEHNR and CDR2 FQNEAQ (reference sequence). The ends were cut back, 3 bases at V and 0 bases at J, with 6 bases in the middle. CDR3 size: 14 residues. DNA of the CDR3: TGTGCCAGCAGCTTCAGCGATAGCAATCAGCCCCAGCATTTT. It specifies CASSFSDSNQPQHF.

V gene TRBV12-3 or TRBV12-4 combines with J gene TRBJ2-3; no firm D call. CDR3 length: 14 residues. The germline V and J ends were trimmed by 3 bases and 0 bases, with 7 bases remaining between them. The CDR3 sequence is CASSFLGSTDTQYF. Here the CDR3 DNA reads TGTGCCAGCAGTTTCTTGGGTAGCACAGATACGCAGTATTTT.

This clonotype has only a few counts. This chain joins TRBV6-1 and TRBJ2-7; 10 nucleotides match TRBD2. CDR3 length: 14 residues. Germline-derived CDR1 and CDR2 are MNHNS and SASEGT. Losses at the gene ends were 6 bases for V and 2 bases for J; bases not matched to a gene: 4. CDR3 amino acids: CASRTSGRAYEQYF. CDR3 coding DNA: TGTGCCAGCAGGACGAGCGGGAGGGCCTACGAGCAGTACTTC.

There are a few counts of this clonotype. Here the CDR3 reads CSARDSSFSGRVTDTQYF. The CDR3 DNA sequence: TGCAGTGCTAGAGATTCTTCTTTTAGCGGGAGAGTAACAGATACGCAGTATTTT. The J gene is TRBJ2-3, the V gene TRBV20-1; 9 nucleotides line up with TRBD2. The V gene's germline CDR1 is DFQATT and CDR2 SNEGSKA (reference sequence). This CDR3 region has 18 residues. V lost 0 bases to trimming and J lost 3 bases; unmatched junction nucleotides: 13.

The chain couples TRBV14 to TRBJ2-5; no reliable D call. CDR3 length equals 13 residues. V was pared by 3 bases and J by 7 bases, with 12 bases between. From germline, CDR1 is SGHDN and CDR2 FVKESK. CDR3 loop: CASSQQSFGTQYF. The CDR3 DNA sequence: TGTGCCAGCAGCCAGCAAAGTTTCGGGACCCAGTACTTC.

The chain joins TRBV7-2 to TRBJ2-1; 11 bases agree with TRBD2. V lost 1 base and J lost 0; bases outside the gene matches: 8. Germline lookup yields CDR1 SGHTA and CDR2 FQGNSA. The CDR3 is 19 amino acids. Here the CDR3 reads CASSLVTSGAISSYNEQFF. The CDR3, as DNA: TGTGCCAGCAGCTTAGTGACTAGCGGGGCTATCAGCTCCTACAATGAGCAGTTCTTC.

V is TRBV27 and J is TRBJ2-1; 7 nucleotides match TRBD2. There are 15 residues in the CDR3. Trimming cost V 5 bases and J 4 bases; bases outside gene matches: 8. Germline assignment: CDR1 MNHEY and CDR2 SMNVEV (reference sequence). CDR3 DNA: TGTGCCAGCAGTCCTAGCGGTCCCTTTTACAATGAGCAGTTCTTC. This translates into CASSPSGPFYNEQFF.

The genes are TRBV20-1 and TRBJ2-5; a weak D match, TRBD1 (5 bases). The CDR3 has 12 residues. Germline V CDR1 and CDR2: DFQATT, SNEGSKA (reference sequence). V was pared by 3 bases and J by 3 bases, with 8 bases between. The CDR3 DNA follows: TGCAGTGCTAGGACCAGGGAAGAGACCCAGTACTTC. Translation: CSARTREETQYF.

On this clonotype itself: The junction differs from germline at one of its ends, possibly a read error. The rearrangement links TRBV5-4 to TRBJ2-2; D may correspond to TRBD1 or TRBD2 (6 bases each). The CDR3 covers 14 residues. The germline V gene encodes CDR1 SGHNT and CDR2 YYREEE (reference sequence). The CDR3 protein is CASSQGRHTGELFF. CDR3 sequence (DNA): TGCGCCAGCAGCCAGGGGAGGCACACCGGGGAGCTGTTTTTT.